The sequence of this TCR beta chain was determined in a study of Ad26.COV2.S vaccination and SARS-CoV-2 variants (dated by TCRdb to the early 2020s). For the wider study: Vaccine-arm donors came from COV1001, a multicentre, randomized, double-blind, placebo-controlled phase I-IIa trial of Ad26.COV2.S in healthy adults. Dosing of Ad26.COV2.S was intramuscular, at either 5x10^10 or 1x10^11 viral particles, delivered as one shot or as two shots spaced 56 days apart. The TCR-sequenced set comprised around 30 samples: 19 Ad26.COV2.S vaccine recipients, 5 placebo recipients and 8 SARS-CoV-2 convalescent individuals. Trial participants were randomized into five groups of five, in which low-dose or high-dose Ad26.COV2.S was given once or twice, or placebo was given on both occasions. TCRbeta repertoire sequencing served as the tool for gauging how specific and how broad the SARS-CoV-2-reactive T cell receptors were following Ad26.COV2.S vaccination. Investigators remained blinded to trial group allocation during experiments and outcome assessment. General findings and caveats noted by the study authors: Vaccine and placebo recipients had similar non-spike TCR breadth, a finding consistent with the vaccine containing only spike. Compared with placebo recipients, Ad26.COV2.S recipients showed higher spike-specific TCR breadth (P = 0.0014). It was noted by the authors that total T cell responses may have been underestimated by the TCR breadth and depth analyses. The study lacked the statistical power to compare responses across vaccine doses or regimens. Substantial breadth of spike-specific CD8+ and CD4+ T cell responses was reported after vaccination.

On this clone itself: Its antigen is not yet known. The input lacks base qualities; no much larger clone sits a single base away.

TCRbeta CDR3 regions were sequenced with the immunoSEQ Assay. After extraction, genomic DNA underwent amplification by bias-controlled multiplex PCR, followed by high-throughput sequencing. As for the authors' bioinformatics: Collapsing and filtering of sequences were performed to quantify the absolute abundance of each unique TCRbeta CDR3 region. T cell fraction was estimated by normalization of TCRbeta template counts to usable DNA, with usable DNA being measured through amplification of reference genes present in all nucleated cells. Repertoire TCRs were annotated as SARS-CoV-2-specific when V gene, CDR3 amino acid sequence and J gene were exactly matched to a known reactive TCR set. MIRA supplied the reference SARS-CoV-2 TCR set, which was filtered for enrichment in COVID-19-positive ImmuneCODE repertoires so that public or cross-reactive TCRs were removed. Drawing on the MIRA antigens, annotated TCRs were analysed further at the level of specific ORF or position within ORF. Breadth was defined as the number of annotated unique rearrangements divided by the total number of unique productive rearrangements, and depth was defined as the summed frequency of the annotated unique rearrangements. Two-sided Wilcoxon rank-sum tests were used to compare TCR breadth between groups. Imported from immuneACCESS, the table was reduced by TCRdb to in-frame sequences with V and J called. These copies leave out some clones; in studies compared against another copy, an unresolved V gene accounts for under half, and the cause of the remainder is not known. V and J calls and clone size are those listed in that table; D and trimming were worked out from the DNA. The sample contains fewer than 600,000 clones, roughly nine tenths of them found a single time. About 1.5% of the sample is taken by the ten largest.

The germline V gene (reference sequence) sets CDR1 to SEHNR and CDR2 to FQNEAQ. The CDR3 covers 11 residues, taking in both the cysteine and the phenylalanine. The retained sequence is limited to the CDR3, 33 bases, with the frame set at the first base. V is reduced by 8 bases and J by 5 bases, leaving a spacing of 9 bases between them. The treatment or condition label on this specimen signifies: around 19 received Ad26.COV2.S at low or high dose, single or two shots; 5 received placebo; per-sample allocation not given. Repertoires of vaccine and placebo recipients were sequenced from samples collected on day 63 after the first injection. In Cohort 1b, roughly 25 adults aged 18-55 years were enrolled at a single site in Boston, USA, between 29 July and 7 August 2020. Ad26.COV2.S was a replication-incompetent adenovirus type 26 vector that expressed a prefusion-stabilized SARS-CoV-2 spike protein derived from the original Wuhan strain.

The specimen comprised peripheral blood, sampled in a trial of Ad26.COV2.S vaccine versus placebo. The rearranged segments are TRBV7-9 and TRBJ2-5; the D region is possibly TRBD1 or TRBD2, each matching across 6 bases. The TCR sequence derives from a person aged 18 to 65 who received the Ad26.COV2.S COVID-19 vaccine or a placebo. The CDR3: CASGGQETQYF. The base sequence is TGTGCCAGCGGGGGGCAGGAGACCCAGTACTTC.